The entry that follows covers one T cell receptor beta chain sequence. Its antigen is unknown. These data are taken from a study of cytomegalovirus exposure and HLA in healthy donors. For the study at large: The platform used for the 120 or so validation repertoires matched that of the roughly 700 first-cohort repertoires, a later analysis reported.

V lost 4 bases and J lost 4, with 11 bases in between. In germline, CDR1 is SNHLY, CDR2 FYNNEI. This CDR3 comprises 14 residues. Regarding the study as a whole: Most TCR sequences were rare, but some public TCRs occurred in many donors. First-cohort TCR clusters tended to co-occur in the roughly 130 validation repertoires, a later analysis found. CMV antigen specificity was confirmed in vitro for three CMV-associated chains.

Data came from immunoSEQ multiplex PCR; TCRdb stores just in-frame clones and leaves some out. Altogether tens of thousands of clones are present, approximately 95% being singletons, with the ten largest covering 1.5% to 1.9%. The sequencing input was PBMCs. The TCR was taken from a man aged 18 to 30 in good health and CMV-seropositive. The V call is TRBV2, the J call TRBJ1-3; no definite D call. This CDR3 is CASSGTGRGNTIYF. The CDR3 nucleotides read TGTGCCAGCAGTGGGACTGGAAGAGGAAACACCATATATTTT.